The 19 T cell receptor beta chains presented below share a single source sample, sequenced in a study of shared clonotypes between healthy human individuals. TCRdb's table, derived via immunoSEQ multiplex PCR, lists solely in-frame clones and lacks some. The sample contains some 2,500,000 clones, roughly 93% of which appear only once. Material for sequencing was naive CD4+ T cells from PBMCs. As for subset: CD45RA+ positively selected. The receptors come from a man aged 18 to 30 in good health. Some clones in this sample may be carry-over from other donors' samples.

J is TRBJ2-7 and V is TRBV25-1; TRBD1 or TRBD2 may be the D gene (5 bases each). The V end lost 4 bases, the J end lost 2 bases, and 12 bases lay between the germline ends. CDR1 and CDR2 (germline): MGHDK, SYGVNS. This CDR3 spans 14 amino acids. In DNA form, the CDR3 reads TGTGCCAGCAGTGGGGGGTTCCCGCCCTACGAGCAGTACTTC. Its translation: CASSGGFPPYEQYF.

This clone was observed once. The CDR3 nucleotides are TGCGCCAGCAGCTTGGTCGCTAGCCTAGATACGCAGTATTTT. It specifies CASSLVASLDTQYF. V and J are TRBV5-1 and TRBJ2-3; D might be TRBD2 (5 bases). This CDR3 has 14 residues. With 0 bases removed from V and 5 bases from J, the gap between germline ends came to 10 bases. Germline CDR1 SGHRS, CDR2 YFSETQ.

The chain joins TRBV9 to TRBJ2-2; TRBD2 aligns across 8 bases. Germline loops: CDR1 SGDLS, CDR2 YYNGEE. J lost 2 bases, V lost 0 bases, and 3 bases had no gene match. The CDR3 contains 16 residues. The CDR3 DNA is TGTGCCAGCAGCGTAGGACTAGCGCCAAACACCGGGGAGCTGTTTTTT. This codes for CASSVGLAPNTGELFF.

The chain's CDR3 is CSVAGEQFF. The CDR3 coding sequence is TGCAGCGTTGCGGGTGAGCAGTTCTTC. The chain links TRBV29-1 to TRBJ2-1; D ambiguous. V was pared by 4 bases and J by 9 bases, with 4 bases between. The CDR3 is made up of 9 amino acids. Germline V gene sequence: CDR1 SQVTM, CDR2 ANQGSEA.

The V gene is TRBV28, the J gene TRBJ2-2, with D uncertain. Germline V gives CDR1 MDHEN, CDR2 SYDVKM. The CDR3 runs 18 residues. Trimming pared 5 bases from V and 5 bases from J, leaving 24 bases between. The CDR3 sequence is CASSTYDWSNARTGELFF. In DNA, the CDR3 is TGTGCCAGCAGTACCTATGACTGGTCCAACGCGCGGACCGGGGAGCTGTTTTTT.

This clone was recorded once. This chain connects TRBV5-1 to TRBJ2-3; D remains unclear. The V and J ends lost 1 base and 5 bases respectively, with 5 bases between them. Germline loops: CDR1 SGHRS, CDR2 YFSETQ. The CDR3 covers 12 residues. CDR3 protein: CASSLSQDTQYF. The CDR3 DNA follows: TGCGCCAGCAGCTTGTCTCAAGATACGCAGTATTTT.

This chain links TRBV6-1 with TRBJ2-2, with 7 positions matching TRBD2. J gave up 5 bases and V 4 bases, and 13 bases lay outside the gene matches. The CDR3 contains 17 residues. From germline, CDR1 is MNHNS and CDR2 SASEGT. In DNA form, the CDR3 reads TGTGCCAGCAGTGTTACTGGGAGGGTGCTCAATACCGGGGAGCTGTTTTTT. Translated, it gives CASSVTGRVLNTGELFF.

DNA for the CDR3: TGTGCCAGCAGTGAATGGGGGGTAGGCTCCTACAATGAGCAGTTCTTC. This encodes CASSEWGVGSYNEQFF. This chain uses TRBV27 with TRBJ2-1; D perhaps matches TRBD2 (6 bases). CDR1 and CDR2 (germline): MNHEY, SMNVEV (reference sequence). CDR3 length equals 16 residues. The V and J ends lost 5 bases and 0 bases respectively, with 14 bases between them.

The J gene is TRBJ2-1, the V gene TRBV19; 7 bases align to TRBD2. Germline lookup yields CDR1 LNHDA and CDR2 SQIVND (reference sequence). V was clipped by 6 bases and J by 5 bases; unmatched bases: 7. This CDR3 comprises 14 residues. CDR3 bases: TGTGCCAGTAGGGCCGGGGGGATTAACAATGAGCAGTTCTTC. It translates to CASRAGGINNEQFF.

J is TRBJ1-2 and V is TRBV29-1; 11 positions agree with TRBD1. CDR3 length equals 13 residues. Per germline, CDR1 SQVTM and CDR2 ANQGSEA. V lost 7 bases to trimming and J lost 2 bases; unmatched junction nucleotides: 3. The CDR3 loop reads CSGDRGNNYGYTF. CDR3 DNA sequence: TGCAGCGGGGACAGGGGGAACAACTATGGCTACACCTTC.

This sequence joins TRBV29-1 and TRBJ2-5, with D tentatively TRBD2 (6 bases). TRBJ2-7 explains the end of the DNA better; the J call may be wrong. Per germline, CDR1 SQVTM and CDR2 ANQGSEA. The CDR3 runs to 13 residues. The CDR3 loop is CSVAPFAGFEQYF. The CDR3 DNA follows: TGCAGCGTTGCCCCATTTGCGGGGTTCGAGCAGTACTTC.

The chain combines TRBV6-6 with TRBJ1-2, with D possibly matching TRBD1 (6 bases). The V gene's germline CDR1 is MNHNY and CDR2 SVGAGI (reference sequence). The CDR3 totals 15 residues. With 6 bases removed from V and 0 bases from J, the gap between germline ends came to 14 bases. The CDR3 nucleotides read TGTGCCAGCAGGGGTCGGACAGAACCTAACTATGGCTACACCTTC. This gives the protein CASRGRTEPNYGYTF.

This chain connects TRBV4-2 to TRBJ1-3; D ambiguous. V gave up 2 bases and J gave up 0 bases, with 5 bases separating them. Germline CDR1 and CDR2: LGHNA and YNFKEQ. The CDR3 contains 14 residues. Here the CDR3 reads CASSQFTSGNTIYF. CDR3 DNA sequence: TGTGCCAGCAGCCAATTCACCTCTGGAAACACCATATATTTT.

This clone was seen just once. The V and J genes are TRBV6-5 and TRBJ2-7, with D unresolved. The CDR3 runs 14 residues. Germline V gene sequence: CDR1 MNHEY, CDR2 SVGAGI. V was cut by 4 bases and J by 5 bases, with 15 bases left in between. Written as DNA, the CDR3 is TGTGCCAGCAGTTCACCAGGTTTAGTAGACGAGCAGTACTTC. Amino acids: CASSSPGLVDEQYF.

V usage is TRBV28 and J usage is TRBJ2-2; D might be TRBD2 (5 bases). V shed 1 base and J shed 0 bases, with 6 bases lying between them. Germline V gives CDR1 MDHEN, CDR2 SYDVKM. The CDR3 runs 15 residues. In DNA, the CDR3 is TGTGCCAGCAGTTTATACGGGGCGAACACCGGGGAGCTGTTTTTT. It is translated as CASSLYGANTGELFF.

The rearrangement links TRBV7-2 to TRBJ1-1; 9 bases are shared with TRBD1. Germline CDR1 and CDR2: SGHTA and FQGNSA. The CDR3 is 15 amino acids. The V and J ends lost 2 bases and 1 base, in that order; junction bases with no gene match: 2. The DNA for the CDR3 is TGTGCCAGCAGCTTAATGGGACAGGGGAACACTGAAGCTTTCTTT. Its protein product is CASSLMGQGNTEAFF.

This chain links TRBV7-7 with TRBJ2-5, with TRBD1 matching 8 bases. The V and J ends lost 5 bases and 5 bases, in that order; junction bases with no gene match: 4. Looked up from germline, CDR1 is SSHAT and CDR2 is FNYEAQ (reference sequence). This CDR3 is built from 13 residues. CDR3 sequence (DNA): TGTGCCAGCAGCCTGGACAGGGTTGAGACCCAGTACTTC. It codes for CASSLDRVETQYF.

The V call is TRBV5-4, the J call TRBJ2-7; tentative D call: TRBD2 (5 bases). CDR1 is SGHNT, CDR2 YYREEE, per germline (reference sequence). The V gene lost 3 bases and the J gene lost 6 bases, with 10 bases spanning the gap. The CDR3 is made up of 12 amino acids. The CDR3 nucleotides read TGTGCCAGCAGCTCGGGAATTCGCGAGCAGTACTTC. Protein: CASSSGIREQYF.

The chain combines TRBV2 with TRBJ2-7, with 7 bases that match TRBD2. CDR3 length equals 12 residues. The V gene's germline CDR1 is SNHLY and CDR2 FYNNEI. The J segment lost 4 bases and the V segment lost 10 bases, leaving 7 bases of the junction unmatched. DNA of the CDR3: TGTGCCACAAGCGCGGGGGTATACGAGCAGTACTTC. This encodes CATSAGVYEQYF. The whole variable domain, remainder taken from reference TRBV2 and TRBJ2-7, is EPEVTQTPSHQVTQMGQEVILRCVPISNHLYFYWYRQILGQKVEFLVSFYNNEISEKSEIFDDQFSVERPDGSNFTLKIRSTKLEDSAMYFCATSAGVYEQYFGPGTRLTVT.